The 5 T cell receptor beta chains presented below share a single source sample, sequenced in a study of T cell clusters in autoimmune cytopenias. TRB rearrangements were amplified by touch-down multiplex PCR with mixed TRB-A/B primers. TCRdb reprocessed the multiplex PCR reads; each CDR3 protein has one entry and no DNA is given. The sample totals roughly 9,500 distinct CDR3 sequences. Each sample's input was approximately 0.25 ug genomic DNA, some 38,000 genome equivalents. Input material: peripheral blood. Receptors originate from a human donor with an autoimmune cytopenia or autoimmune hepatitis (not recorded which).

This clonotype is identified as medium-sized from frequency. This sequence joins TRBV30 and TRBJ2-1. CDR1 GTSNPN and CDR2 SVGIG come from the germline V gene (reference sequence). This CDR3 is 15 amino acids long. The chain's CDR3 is CAWRRHTSAYNEQFF.

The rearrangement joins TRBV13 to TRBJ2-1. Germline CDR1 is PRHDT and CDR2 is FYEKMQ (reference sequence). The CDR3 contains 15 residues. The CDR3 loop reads CASSLGKSSYNEQFF.

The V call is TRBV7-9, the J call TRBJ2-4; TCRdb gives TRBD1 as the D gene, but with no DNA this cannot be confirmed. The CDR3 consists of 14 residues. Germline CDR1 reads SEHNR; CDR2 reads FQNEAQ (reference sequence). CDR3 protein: CASSLTGMENIQYF.

CDR3 sequence reads: CASSSRTRNGAFF. This rearrangement joins TRBV11-1 to TRBJ1-1; TCRdb's assignment of TRBD1 cannot be checked, as there is no DNA. The CDR3 is 13 residues long. Per germline, CDR1 SGHAT and CDR2 FQDESV (reference sequence).

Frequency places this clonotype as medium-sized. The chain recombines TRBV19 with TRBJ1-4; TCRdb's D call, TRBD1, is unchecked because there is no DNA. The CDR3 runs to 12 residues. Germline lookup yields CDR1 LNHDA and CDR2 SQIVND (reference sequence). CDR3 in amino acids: CASTPDNEKLFF.